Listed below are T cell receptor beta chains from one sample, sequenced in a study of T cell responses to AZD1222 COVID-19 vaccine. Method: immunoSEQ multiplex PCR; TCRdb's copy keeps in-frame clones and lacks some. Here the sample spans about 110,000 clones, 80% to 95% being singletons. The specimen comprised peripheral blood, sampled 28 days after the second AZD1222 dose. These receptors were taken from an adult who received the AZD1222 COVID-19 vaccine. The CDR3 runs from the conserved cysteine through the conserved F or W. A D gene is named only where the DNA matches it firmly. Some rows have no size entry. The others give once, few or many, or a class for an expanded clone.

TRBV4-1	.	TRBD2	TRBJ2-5	CASSLSEGLAVQETQYF	TGCGCCAGCAGCCTCTCCGAGGGGCTAGCGGTCCAAGAGACCCAGTACTTC
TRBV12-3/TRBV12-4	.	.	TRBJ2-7	CASSGGGEQYF	TGTGCCAGCAGCGGGGGCGGGGAGCAGTACTTC
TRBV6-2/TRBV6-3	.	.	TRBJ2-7	CASSPPQRNEQYF	TGTGCCAGCAGTCCCCCCCAGCGAAACGAGCAGTACTTC
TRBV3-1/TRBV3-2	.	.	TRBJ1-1	CASSQPRKWNTEAFF	TGTGCCAGCAGCCAACCTCGTAAGTGGAACACTGAAGCTTTCTTT
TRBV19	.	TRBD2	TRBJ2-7	CASSTGTGGSYEQYF	TGTGCCAGTAGTACCGGGACCGGGGGGTCCTACGAGCAGTACTTC
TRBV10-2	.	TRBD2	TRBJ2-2	CASGLAGGTGELFF	TGCGCCAGCGGCTTAGCGGGAGGAACCGGGGAGCTGTTTTTT
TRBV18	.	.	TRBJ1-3	CASSPMVSSGNTIYF	TGTGCCAGCTCACCAATGGTTTCCTCTGGAAACACCATATATTTT
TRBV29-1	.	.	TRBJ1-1	CSVELGANTEAFF	TGCAGCGTTGAGTTAGGGGCGAACACTGAAGCTTTCTTT
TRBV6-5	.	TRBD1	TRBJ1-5	CASSLKQGVHQPQHF	TGTGCCAGCAGTTTGAAACAGGGGGTGCATCAGCCCCAGCATTTT
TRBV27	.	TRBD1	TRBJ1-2	CASSLSPGQEFYGYTF	TGTGCCAGCAGTTTATCCCCGGGACAGGAATTCTATGGCTACACCTTC
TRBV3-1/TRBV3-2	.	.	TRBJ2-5	CASSQDERGSTQYF	TGTGCCAGCAGCCAAGATGAAAGGGGTTCAACCCAGTACTTC
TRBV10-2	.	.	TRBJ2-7	CASSESTGSKAEQYF	TGCGCCAGCAGTGAGTCGACCGGCAGTAAGGCCGAGCAGTACTTC
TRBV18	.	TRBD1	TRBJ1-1	CASSPQSVGTGRLVAEAFF	TGTGCCAGCTCACCACAATCGGTAGGGACAGGAAGGCTTGTGGCTGAAGCTTTCTTT
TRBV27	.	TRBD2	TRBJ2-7	CASSLSGGYEQYF	TGTGCCAGCAGTTTATCCGGGGGGTACGAGCAGTACTTC
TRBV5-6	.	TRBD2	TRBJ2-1	CASSSLAGAGGPNNEQFF	TGTGCCAGCAGCTCCCTAGCCGGCGCGGGAGGGCCGAACAATGAGCAGTTCTTC
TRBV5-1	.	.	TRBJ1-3	CASSLRTQSSGNTIYF	TGTGCCAGCAGCCTCCGGACGCAGAGCTCTGGAAACACCATATATTTT
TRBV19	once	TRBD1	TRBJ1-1	CASSLQGMNTEAFF	TGTGCCAGTAGCCTACAGGGGATGAACACTGAAGCTTTCTTT
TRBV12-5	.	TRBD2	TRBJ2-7	CASGRGGVREQYF	TGTGCTAGTGGTCGCGGGGGGGTCAGGGAGCAGTACTTC
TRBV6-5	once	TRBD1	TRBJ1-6	CASSLKGTANSPLHF	TGTGCCAGCAGTCTGAAAGGGACAGCCAATTCACCCCTCCACTTT
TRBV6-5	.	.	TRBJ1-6	CASRGTAGSPLHF	TGTGCCAGCAGGGGAACAGCGGGGTCACCCCTCCACTTT
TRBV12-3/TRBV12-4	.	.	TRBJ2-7	CASGGHEQYF	TGTGCCAGCGGCGGGCATGAGCAGTACTTC
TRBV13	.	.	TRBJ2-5	CASSLTRASLETQYF	TGTGCCAGCAGCTTAACCAGGGCGAGTTTAGAGACCCAGTACTTC
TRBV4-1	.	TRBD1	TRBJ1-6	CASSQGPPGQGNSPLHF	TGCGCCAGCAGCCAAGGACCCCCTGGACAGGGTAATTCACCCCTCCACTTT
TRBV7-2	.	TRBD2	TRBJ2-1	CASSPRGLAGAEQFF	TGTGCCAGCAGTCCACGCGGACTAGCGGGAGCCGAGCAGTTCTTC
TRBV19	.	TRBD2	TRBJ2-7	CASSSGGYYEQYF	TGTGCCAGTAGTAGCGGGGGTTACTACGAGCAGTACTTC
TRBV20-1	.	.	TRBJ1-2	CSIRVSGGYTF	TGCAGTATCCGGGTCTCCGGCGGCTACACCTTC
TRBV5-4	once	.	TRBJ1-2	CASSTRTANYGYTF	TGTGCCAGCAGCACGCGGACAGCAAACTATGGCTACACCTTC
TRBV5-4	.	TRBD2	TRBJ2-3	CASSFLAGADTQYF	TGTGCCAGCAGCTTTTTAGCGGGGGCAGATACGCAGTATTTT
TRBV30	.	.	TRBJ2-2	CAWSVLGNGAGELFF	TGTGCCTGGAGTGTACTGGGCAATGGGGCCGGGGAGCTGTTTTTT
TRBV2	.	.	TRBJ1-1	CASSEASLGRGGSEAFF	TGTGCCAGCAGTGAAGCGTCTCTGGGCCGGGGGGGTAGTGAAGCTTTCTTT
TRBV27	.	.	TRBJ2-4	CASSWRRGQNIQYF	TGTGCCAGCAGTTGGAGACGGGGCCAAAACATTCAGTACTTC
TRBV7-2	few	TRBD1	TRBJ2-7	CASSLGGAQGRYEQYF	TGTGCCAGCAGCTTAGGGGGCGCACAGGGGCGCTACGAGCAGTACTTC
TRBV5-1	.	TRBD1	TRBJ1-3	CASSSYTGQAGNTIYF	TGCGCCAGCAGCTCGTATACGGGACAGGCAGGAAACACCATATATTTT
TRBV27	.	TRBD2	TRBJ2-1	CASSFELAGGSYNEQFF	TGTGCCAGCAGTTTCGAACTAGCGGGAGGGTCTTACAATGAGCAGTTCTTC
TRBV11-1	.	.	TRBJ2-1	CASSLVSDGEQFF	TGTGCCAGCAGCTTAGTATCTGACGGGGAGCAGTTCTTC
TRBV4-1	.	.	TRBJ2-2	CASSQDPNLNTGELFF	TGCGCCAGCAGCCAAGACCCGAATTTGAACACCGGGGAGCTGTTTTTT
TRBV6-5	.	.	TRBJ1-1	CASSSPDRKNTEAFF	TGTGCCAGCAGCTCTCCGGACAGAAAGAACACTGAAGCTTTCTTT
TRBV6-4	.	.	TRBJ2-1	CASRGGVSNEQFF	TGTGCCAGCAGGGGTGGAGTGTCTAATGAGCAGTTCTTC
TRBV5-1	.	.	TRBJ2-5	CASSLDDRSQETQYF	TGCGCCAGCAGCTTGGATGACAGAAGCCAAGAGACCCAGTACTTC
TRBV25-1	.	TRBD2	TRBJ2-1	CASTTLGGGTSGRDEQFF	TGTGCCAGCACCACTTTGGGGGGTGGGACTAGCGGGAGAGATGAGCAGTTCTTC
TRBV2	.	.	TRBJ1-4	CASSDTEKLFF	TGTGCCAGCAGTGACACTGAAAAACTGTTTTTT
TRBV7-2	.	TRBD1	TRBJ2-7	CASSWGQLYYEQYF	TGTGCCAGCAGCTGGGGACAGCTATACTACGAGCAGTACTTC
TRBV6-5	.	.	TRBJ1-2	CASSYSGSLSYGYTF	TGTGCCAGCAGTTACTCTGGCAGCCTCAGCTATGGCTACACCTTC
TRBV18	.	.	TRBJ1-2	CASSPPQGRRANYGYTF	TGTGCCAGCTCACCACCTCAAGGACGGAGAGCTAACTATGGCTACACCTTC
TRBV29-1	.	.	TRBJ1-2	CSVDSTYGYTF	TGCAGCGTTGACAGTACCTATGGCTACACCTTC
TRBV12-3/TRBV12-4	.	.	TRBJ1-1	CASSPDANTEAFF	TGTGCCAGCAGTCCGGACGCTAACACTGAAGCTTTCTTT
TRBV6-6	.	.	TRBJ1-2	CASSSSRGYTF	TGTGCCAGCAGTTCTTCCCGAGGCTACACCTTC
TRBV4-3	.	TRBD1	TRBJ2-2	CASSRDRGRFTGELFF	TGCGCCAGCAGCCGGGACAGGGGTCGATTCACCGGGGAGCTGTTTTTT
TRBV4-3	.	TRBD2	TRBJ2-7	CASSQGGGVHEQYF	TGCGCCAGCAGCCAAGGCGGGGGAGTCCACGAGCAGTACTTC
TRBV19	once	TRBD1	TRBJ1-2	CASSSTGAFSYGYTF	TGTGCCAGTAGCTCGACAGGGGCCTTCTCCTATGGCTACACCTTC
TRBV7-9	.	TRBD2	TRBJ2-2	CASSGSSGSGGELFF	TGTGCCAGCAGCGGATCTAGCGGGAGCGGCGGGGAGCTGTTTTTT
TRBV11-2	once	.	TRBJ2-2	CASSLDLSFNTGELFF	TGTGCCAGCAGCTTAGATCTTAGCTTTAACACCGGGGAGCTGTTTTTT
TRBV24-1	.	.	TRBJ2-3	CATSDPPSTDTQYF	TGTGCCACCAGTGATCCCCCTAGCACAGATACGCAGTATTTT
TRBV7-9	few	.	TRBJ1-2	CASAANYGYTF	TGTGCCAGCGCGGCTAACTATGGCTACACCTTC
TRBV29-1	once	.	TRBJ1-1	CSVGEGIEAFF	TGCAGCGTAGGGGAGGGAATTGAAGCTTTCTTT
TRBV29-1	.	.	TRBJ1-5	CSIEEGQTNQPQHF	TGCAGCATCGAGGAAGGGCAGACAAATCAGCCCCAGCATTTT
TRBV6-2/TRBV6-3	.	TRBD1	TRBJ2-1	CASSDRGAHNEQFF	TGTGCCAGCAGTGACAGGGGAGCCCACAATGAGCAGTTCTTC
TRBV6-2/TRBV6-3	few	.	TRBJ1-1	CASSPRTGNTEAFF	TGTGCCAGCAGTCCGAGGACGGGGAACACTGAAGCTTTCTTT
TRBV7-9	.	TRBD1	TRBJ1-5	CASSLGTGVQPQHF	TGTGCCAGCAGCTTAGGGACAGGGGTTCAGCCCCAGCATTTT
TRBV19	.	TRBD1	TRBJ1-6	CASSLGQGVTNSPLHF	TGTGCCAGTAGTTTAGGACAGGGGGTTACCAATTCACCCCTCCACTTT